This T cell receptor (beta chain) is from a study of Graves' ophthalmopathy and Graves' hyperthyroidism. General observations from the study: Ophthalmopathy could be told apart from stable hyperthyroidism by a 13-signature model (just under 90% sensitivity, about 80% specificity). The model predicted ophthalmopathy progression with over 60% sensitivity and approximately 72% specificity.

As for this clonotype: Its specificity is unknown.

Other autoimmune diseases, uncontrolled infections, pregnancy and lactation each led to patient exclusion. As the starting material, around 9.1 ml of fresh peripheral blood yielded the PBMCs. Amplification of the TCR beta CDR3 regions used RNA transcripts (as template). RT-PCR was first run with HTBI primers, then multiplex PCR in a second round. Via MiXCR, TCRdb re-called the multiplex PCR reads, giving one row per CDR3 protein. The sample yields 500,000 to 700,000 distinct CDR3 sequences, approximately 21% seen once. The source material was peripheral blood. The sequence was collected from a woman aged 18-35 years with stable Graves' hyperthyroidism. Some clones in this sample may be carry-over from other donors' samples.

The CDR3 is CATSDLTGGKEETQYF. DNA for the CDR3: TGTGCCACCAGTGATCTTACGGGGGGTAAGGAAGAGACCCAGTACTTC. The J gene is TRBJ2-5, the V gene TRBV24-1; 7 nucleotides align to TRBD2. V shed 3 bases, J shed 3 bases, and the junction held 9 bases outside the gene matches. Germline V gene data show CDR1 as KGHDR and CDR2 as SFDVKD. The CDR3 runs 16 residues.